The 14 T cell receptor beta chains below come from one sample, sequenced in a study of vaccination effects on CD4 cells after COVID-19. Between days 9 and 11 of culture, CD4+ T cells were separated out. Profiling relied on immunoSEQ multiplex PCR, and the TCRdb table lists in-frame clones only, not all of them. This sample has 65,000 to 80,000 clones, with roughly three quarters found just once. These TCRs are of unknown antigen specificity. The source was CD4+ T cells from PBMCs cultured without peptide, collected before COVID-19 vaccination. These receptors originate from a human donor who received a COVID-19 vaccine.

This chain joins TRBV5-4 and TRBJ1-1; D call uncertain. V shed 4 bases and J shed 2 bases, with 15 bases lying between them. Germline loops: CDR1 SGHNT, CDR2 YYREEE (reference sequence). This CDR3 is built from 15 residues. The CDR3 DNA follows: TGTGCCAGCAGCCCCCCCCGGACGGACAACACTGAAGCTTTCTTT. Its translation: CASSPPRTDNTEAFF.

The DNA for the CDR3 is TGTGCCAGCAGCCTAGCGGGGGGGGTAAATACGCAGTATTTT. This translates into CASSLAGGVNTQYF. The chain links TRBV7-3 to TRBJ2-3; 12 nucleotides agree with TRBD2. CDR3 length: 14 residues. V dropped 5 bases and J dropped 7; count of bases not matched to a gene: 4. Germline CDR1 and CDR2: SGHTA and FQGTGA.

V usage is TRBV19 and J usage is TRBJ2-4; 13 positions match TRBD2. CDR3 length: 17 amino acids. Germline CDR1 is LNHDA and CDR2 is SQIVND (reference sequence). V gave up 5 bases and J gave up 6 bases; unmatched junction bases: 10. The CDR3 loop reads CASSLGLAGAGGNIQYF. The CDR3 DNA reads as TGTGCCAGTAGTCTAGGACTAGCGGGGGCCGGGGGAAACATTCAGTACTTC.

In the case of this clone: Other DNA variants within this sample encode the same CDR3. Here the CDR3 DNA reads TGCGCCAGCAGCTTGGAGGGAGAGACCCAGTACTTC. This translates into CASSLEGETQYF. This chain uses TRBV5-1 with TRBJ2-5; no clear D gene. The CDR3 extends over 12 amino acids. The germline CDR1 and CDR2 sequences are SGHRS and YFSETQ. V was clipped by 0 bases and J by 4 bases, with 4 bases between them. Combining the CDR3 with reference TRBV5-1 and TRBJ2-5 gives the whole variable domain KAGVTQTPRYLIKTRGQQVTLSCSPISGHRSVSWYQQTPGQGLQFLFEYFSETQRNKGNFPGRFSGRQFSNSRSEMNVSTLELGDSALYLCASSLEGETQYFGPGTRLLVL.

CDR3 coding DNA: TGTGCCAGCTCACCATATGCGGGAACCGGGGAGCTGTTTTTT. Translating it yields CASSPYAGTGELFF. This chain connects TRBV18 to TRBJ2-2; the D gene is possibly TRBD2 (6 bases). The germline V and J ends were trimmed by 2 bases and 5 bases, with 9 bases remaining between them. Germline loops: CDR1 KGHSH, CDR2 LQKENI. The CDR3 has 14 amino acids.

This chain links TRBV5-1 with TRBJ1-2, with 8 nucleotides matching TRBD1. J was trimmed by 4 bases and V by 2 bases; bases with no gene match: 7. Germline CDR1 is SGHRS and CDR2 is YFSETQ. CDR3 length equals 15 residues. The CDR3 protein is CASSLSGTGAYGYTF. The DNA for the CDR3 is TGCGCCAGCAGCTTATCCGGGACAGGCGCCTATGGCTACACCTTC.

This sequence joins TRBV6-1 and TRBJ2-3, with 7 bases lining up with TRBD2. Germline lookup yields CDR1 MNHNS and CDR2 SASEGT. V lost 3 bases and J lost 4; bases outside the gene matches: 7. This CDR3 has 15 amino acids. The CDR3 is CASSDRGGAADTQYF. Written as DNA, the CDR3 is TGTGCCAGCAGTGACCGGGGAGGGGCGGCAGATACGCAGTATTTT.

The chain has TRBV6-5 and TRBJ1-5; D gene ambiguous. From germline, CDR1 is MNHEY and CDR2 SVGAGI. The CDR3 consists of 12 residues. V lost 4 bases and J 8 bases, leaving 9 bases between the germline ends. CDR3: CASSSPTEPQHF. CDR3 coding DNA: TGTGCCAGCAGTTCCCCTACGGAGCCCCAGCATTTT.

The CDR3 region has the DNA TGTGCCAGTAGTAGCCGGGACAATCTCAATCAGCCCCAGCATTTT. Translating it yields CASSSRDNLNQPQHF. The J gene is TRBJ1-5, the V gene TRBV19, with D maybe TRBD1 (6 bases). The CDR3 is 15 amino acids. Trimming pared 4 bases from V and 3 bases from J, leaving 13 bases between. Germline V gene data show CDR1 as LNHDA and CDR2 as SQIVND (reference sequence).

The chain couples TRBV29-1 to TRBJ2-5, with D uncertain. CDR1 SQVTM and CDR2 ANQGSEA come from the germline V gene. This CDR3 has 14 amino acids. V dropped 3 bases and J dropped 4 bases, with 15 bases sitting between them. CDR3 bases: TGCAGCGTTGACGTTGGGGTTAGAGGAGAGACCCAGTACTTC. Translation gives CSVDVGVRGETQYF.

V gene TRBV3-1 (or the pseudogene TRBV3-2) combines with J gene TRBJ1-1; 7 bases line up with TRBD1. J gave up 6 bases and V 4 bases, and 5 bases lay outside the gene matches. The CDR3 extends over 13 amino acids. The V gene's germline CDR1 is LGHDT and CDR2 YNNKEL (reference sequence). Here the CDR3 DNA reads TGTGCCAGCAGCCCCAGGGGGTCCGCTGAAGCTTTCTTT. Translation gives CASSPRGSAEAFF.

The chain combines TRBV5-1 with TRBJ2-3, with TRBD1 matching 9 bases. The V and J ends lost 0 bases and 5 bases, in that order; junction bases with no gene match: 1. CDR3 length: 14 residues. The germline V gene encodes CDR1 SGHRS and CDR2 YFSETQ. The CDR3 loop reads CASSLGQGEDTQYF. The CDR3 nucleotides read TGCGCCAGCAGCTTGGGACAGGGGGAAGATACGCAGTATTTT.

CDR3 in amino acids: CASSLTGQQYEQYV. Here the CDR3 DNA reads TGCGCCAGCAGCTTGACCGGACAGCAATACGAGCAGTACGTC. The genes are TRBV5-1 and TRBJ2-7, with D perhaps matching TRBD1 (6 bases). V shed 1 base and J shed 4 bases, with 12 bases lying between them. This CDR3 has 14 amino acids. Germline V gives CDR1 SGHRS, CDR2 YFSETQ.

This chain connects TRBV14 to TRBJ1-4, with a weak D call TRBD1 (6 bases). V dropped 4 bases and J dropped 3 bases, with 12 bases sitting between them. Germline CDR1 is SGHDN and CDR2 is FVKESK. CDR3 size: 15 residues. The CDR3 DNA reads as TGTGCCAGCAGCCGGGACATGGCACCTAATGAAAAACTGTTTTTT. This codes for CASSRDMAPNEKLFF.